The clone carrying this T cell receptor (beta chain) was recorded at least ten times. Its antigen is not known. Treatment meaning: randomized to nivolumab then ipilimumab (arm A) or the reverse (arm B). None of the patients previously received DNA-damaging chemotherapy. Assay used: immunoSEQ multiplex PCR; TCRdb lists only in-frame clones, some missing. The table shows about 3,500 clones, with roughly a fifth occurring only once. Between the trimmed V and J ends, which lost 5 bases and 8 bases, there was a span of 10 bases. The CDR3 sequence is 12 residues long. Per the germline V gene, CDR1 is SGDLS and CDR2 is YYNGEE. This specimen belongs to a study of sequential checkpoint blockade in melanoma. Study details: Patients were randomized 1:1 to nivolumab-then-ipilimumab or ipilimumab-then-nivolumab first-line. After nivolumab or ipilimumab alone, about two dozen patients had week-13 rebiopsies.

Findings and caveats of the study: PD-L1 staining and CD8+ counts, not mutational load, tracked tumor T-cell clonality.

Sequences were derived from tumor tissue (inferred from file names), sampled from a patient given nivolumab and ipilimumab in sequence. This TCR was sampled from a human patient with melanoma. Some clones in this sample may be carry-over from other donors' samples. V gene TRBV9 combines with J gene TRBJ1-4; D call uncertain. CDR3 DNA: TGTGCCAGCAGTCGGGATTTCGAAAAACTGTTTTTT. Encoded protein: CASSRDFEKLFF. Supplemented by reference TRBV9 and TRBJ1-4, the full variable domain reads DSGVTQTPKHLITATGQRVTLRCSPRSGDLSVYWYQQSLDQGLQFLIQYYNGEERAKGNILERFSAQQFPDLHSELNLSSLELGDSALYFCASSRDFEKLFFGSGTQLSVL.